Presented here are 22 T cell receptor beta chains from one specimen sequenced in a study of T-cell reconstitution after alpha-beta-depleted transplantation in children. The TCRbeta library was prepared with unique molecular identifiers. TCRdb re-derived calls from the PCR reads in MiXCR, one entry per CDR3 protein. The profile shows 900,000 or so distinct CDR3 sequences, 15% to 20% of them singletons. The sequencing here drew on PBMCs, mostly from graft donor cells, taken 360 days after TCRalphabeta/CD19-depleted stem cell transplant. The receptors derive from a male patient aged 10 to 17 who had a stem cell transplant for acute lymphoblastic leukemia, so the T cells may come from the graft donor.

V gene TRBV5-5 combines with J gene TRBJ2-7; D may be TRBD1 or TRBD2 (5 bases each). This CDR3 is built from 15 residues. V dropped 5 bases and J dropped 0 bases, with 15 bases sitting between them. In germline, CDR1 is SGHKS, CDR2 YYEKEE (reference sequence). The CDR3 is CASRPGRMLSYEQYF. DNA of the CDR3: TGTGCCAGCAGGCCGGGACGGATGCTCTCCTACGAGCAGTACTTC.

The chain links TRBV7-6 to TRBJ1-1, with D uncertain. This CDR3 region has 16 residues. Germline V gene sequence: CDR1 SGHVS, CDR2 FNYEAQ. V dropped 2 bases and J dropped 1 base, with 14 bases sitting between them. In DNA form, the CDR3 reads TGTGCCAGCAGCTTACCCCGCTGGGTCAAGAACACTGAAGCTTTCTTT. It codes for CASSLPRWVKNTEAFF.

This clonotype occurred many times. The chain recombines TRBV4-1 with TRBJ2-1; D unresolved. Germline-derived CDR1 and CDR2 are MGHRA and YSYEKL. Trimming removed 4 bases from V and 6 bases from J, with 16 bases in between. This CDR3 region has 15 residues. CDR3 DNA: TGCGCCAGCAGCCTGGCCATCTACTTTCGCAATGAGCAGTTCTTC. It specifies CASSLAIYFRNEQFF.

This clonotype has more than one count but fewer than ten. This chain uses TRBV7-9 with TRBJ1-1, with D uncertain. Trimming took 9 bases from V and 1 from J, leaving 12 bases between them. CDR3 length: 13 amino acids. From germline, CDR1 is SEHNR and CDR2 FQNEAQ (reference sequence). CDR3 sequence reads: CARRPYSNTEAFF. In nucleotides, the CDR3 is TGTGCCAGAAGGCCCTATTCGAACACTGAAGCTTTCTTT. The whole variable domain, remainder taken from reference TRBV7-9 and TRBJ1-1, is DTGVSQNPRHKITKRGQNVTFRCDPISEHNRLYWYRQTLGQGPEFLTYFQNEAQLEKSRLLSDRFSAERPKGSFSTLEIQRTEQGDSAMYLCARRPYSNTEAFFGQGTRLTVV.

With respect to this clonotype: The conserved phenylalanine or tryptophan is not found at the CDR3 terminus, so this likely reflects a read error. This sequence joins TRBV7-7 and TRBJ2-1; 10 nucleotides agree with TRBD2. The CDR3 is 15 residues long. The V gene end was trimmed by 5 bases and the J gene end by 6 bases; junction bases not matched to a gene: 7. Germline CDR1 is SSHAT and CDR2 is FNYEAQ (reference sequence). The CDR3 region has the DNA TGTGCCAGCAGCATGGCCGGGACTAGCGTCAATGAGCAGTTCTGC. It yields the protein CASSMAGTSVNEQFC.

The CDR3 nucleotides are TGTGCCAGTAGTATCCACCTCGGGACTATCCAAGAGACCCAGTACTTC. This translates into CASSIHLGTIQETQYF. The chain links TRBV19 to TRBJ2-5, with 7 bases identical to TRBD2. The CDR3 contains 16 residues. The V and J ends lost 3 bases and 1 base, in that order; junction bases with no gene match: 8. Germline CDR1 reads LNHDA; CDR2 reads SQIVND (reference sequence).

Only a few counts were recorded for this clonotype. This chain links TRBV2 with TRBJ2-3; 7 nucleotides align to TRBD1. The V gene's germline CDR1 is SNHLY and CDR2 FYNNEI. The CDR3 has 13 residues. Germline trimming cut 9 bases from V and 0 bases from J; bases unmatched to any gene: 3. CDR3 region: CASETGSTDTQYF. CDR3 coding DNA: TGTGCCAGTGAGACAGGGAGCACAGATACGCAGTATTTT.

The chain is built from TRBV5-1 and TRBJ2-7; no firm D call. Trimming removed 1 base from V and 6 bases from J, with 14 bases in between. The CDR3 has 14 residues. Per the germline V gene, CDR1 is SGHRS and CDR2 is YFSETQ. The CDR3 DNA reads TGCGCCAGCAGCTTGTCAGGCCCCATCGGCGAGCAGTACTTC. This encodes CASSLSGPIGEQYF.

The chain recombines TRBV12-3 or TRBV12-4 with TRBJ1-1; no firm D call. The CDR3 contains 18 residues. V was shortened by 4 bases and J by 0 bases, with 21 bases between the two germline ends. CDR3 sequence (DNA): TGTGCCAGCAGTTCCCAGGTTTGGATGCGGAACATGAACACTGAAGCTTTCTTT. As protein: CASSSQVWMRNMNTEAFF.

This rearrangement joins TRBV29-1 to TRBJ2-7; either TRBD1 or TRBD2 may fit D (5 bases each). Trimming stripped 6 bases from V and 2 bases from J, with 14 bases between. Germline V CDR1 and CDR2: SQVTM, ANQGSEA. The CDR3 runs 13 residues. The CDR3 nucleotides read TGCAGCGTCTCCAATGGGGGAGCCTACGAGCAGTACTTC. Its protein product is CSVSNGGAYEQYF.

The chain combines TRBV3-1 with TRBJ2-7, with D unresolved. CDR1 and CDR2 (germline): LGHDT, YNNKEL (reference sequence). V was clipped by 3 bases and J by 6 bases, with 18 bases between them. The CDR3 has 15 residues. The CDR3 DNA follows: TGTGCCAGCAGCCACCGACACCTTTGGTGGGTCGAGCAGTACTTC. Translation gives CASSHRHLWWVEQYF.

The chain recombines TRBV4-1 with TRBJ2-7, with 7 bases aligning to TRBD2. Trimming took 3 bases from V and 3 from J; bases not matched to a gene: 11. CDR1 is MGHRA, CDR2 YSYEKL, per germline. The CDR3 runs to 16 residues. Here the CDR3 reads CASSQSGSSGFYEQYF. CDR3 nucleotide sequence: TGCGCCAGCAGCCAGTCTGGGTCTAGCGGATTCTACGAGCAGTACTTC.

The V and J genes are TRBV12-3 or TRBV12-4 and TRBJ2-7; tentatively, D is TRBD1 (6 bases). The CDR3 is made up of 15 amino acids. Trimming stripped 1 base from V and 7 bases from J, with 17 bases between. This CDR3 reads CASSLVSPGAGEQYF. CDR3 DNA: TGTGCCAGCAGTTTAGTTTCCCCAGGGGCTGGGGAGCAGTACTTC.

The sample holds many counts of this clonotype. The V gene is TRBV12-3 or TRBV12-4, the J gene TRBJ2-7; 7 nucleotides align to TRBD2. With V trimmed by 5 bases and J by 6 bases, 10 bases remained unmatched. The CDR3 has 14 residues. The CDR3 is CASSPAWTRGEQYF. DNA of the CDR3: TGTGCCAGCAGTCCGGCCTGGACTAGGGGCGAGCAGTACTTC.

The chain employs TRBV7-8 and TRBJ2-7; D unclear. The ends were cut back, 1 base at V and 5 bases at J, with 12 bases in the middle. CDR1 is SGHVS and CDR2 is FQNEAQ in the germline V gene. CDR3 length: 14 amino acids. CDR3 DNA sequence: TGTGCCAGCAGCTTAGGGCCCCGCAGCCACGAGCAGTACTTC. Encoded protein: CASSLGPRSHEQYF. The whole variable domain, remainder taken from reference TRBV7-8 and TRBJ2-7, is GAGVSQSPRYKVAKRGQDVALRCDPISGHVSLFWYQQALGQGPEFLTYFQNEAQLDKSGLPSDRFFAERPEGSVSTLKIQRTQQEDSAVYLCASSLGPRSHEQYFGPGTRLTVT.

This chain links TRBV12-3 or TRBV12-4 with TRBJ2-1, with unresolved D. With 4 bases removed from V and 0 bases from J, the gap between germline ends came to 10 bases. This CDR3 region has 15 residues. The CDR3 loop is CASSSDQSSYNEQFF. CDR3 in DNA: TGTGCCAGCAGTTCGGACCAAAGCTCCTACAATGAGCAGTTCTTC.

This clonotype has more than one count but fewer than ten. This sequence joins TRBV24-1 and TRBJ2-1, with 8 positions matching TRBD2. The CDR3 length is 15 residues. V lost 3 bases to trimming and J lost 9 bases; unmatched junction nucleotides: 9. Germline CDR1 is KGHDR and CDR2 is SFDVKD. The CDR3: CATSDPPGLESEQFF. CDR3 sequence (DNA): TGTGCCACCAGTGATCCGCCGGGACTAGAGAGTGAGCAGTTCTTC.

In this sample, this clonotype turned up a few times. The chain has TRBV13 and TRBJ2-4, with D tentatively TRBD1 (6 bases). The V gene lost 0 bases and the J gene lost 4 bases, with 7 bases spanning the gap. Germline lookup yields CDR1 PRHDT and CDR2 FYEKMQ (reference sequence). This CDR3 is 14 amino acids long. Here the CDR3 DNA reads TGTGCCAGCAGCTTAGGGAGGGGGAAAAACATTCAGTACTTC. Its protein is CASSLGRGKNIQYF.

This clonotype came up many times. The rearrangement joins TRBV5-1 to TRBJ2-1; D is undetermined. The ends were cut back, 0 bases at V and 8 bases at J, with 15 bases in the middle. Germline CDR1 reads SGHRS; CDR2 reads YFSETQ. The CDR3 has 15 residues. The CDR3 loop reads CASSLGSSGIYEQFF. Written as DNA, the CDR3 is TGCGCCAGCAGCTTGGGCTCTAGTGGGATCTATGAGCAGTTCTTC.

This clonotype has a handful of counts. The chain links TRBV2 to TRBJ2-3; TRBD1 aligns across 7 bases. Trimming cost V 6 bases and J 5 bases; bases outside gene matches: 11. Germline CDR1 and CDR2: SNHLY and FYNNEI. This CDR3 has 15 amino acids. The CDR3 coding sequence is TGTGCCAGCAGCCTCGTCGGAACAGGGGTAGATACGCAGTATTTT. It yields the protein CASSLVGTGVDTQYF.

This clonotype was observed at least ten times. The V call is TRBV12-3 or TRBV12-4, the J call TRBJ2-7, with D perhaps given as TRBD1 or TRBD2 (6 bases each). There are 13 residues in the CDR3. V was clipped by 2 bases and J by 5 bases, with 10 bases between them. DNA for the CDR3: TGTGCCAGCAGTTTAACGGGGGCAGACGAGCAGTACTTC. This sequence encodes CASSLTGADEQYF.

This clonotype was seen more than once but under ten times. The V and J genes are TRBV2 and TRBJ2-2; 9 bases align to TRBD2. The germline V gene has CDR1 SNHLY and CDR2 FYNNEI. This CDR3 region has 17 residues. V dropped 2 bases and J dropped 4; count of bases not matched to a gene: 8. The CDR3 DNA reads TGTGCCAGCAGTGAAAGTCTAGCGGGAAGGTTCACCGGGGAGCTGTTTTTT. Its translation: CASSESLAGRFTGELFF.